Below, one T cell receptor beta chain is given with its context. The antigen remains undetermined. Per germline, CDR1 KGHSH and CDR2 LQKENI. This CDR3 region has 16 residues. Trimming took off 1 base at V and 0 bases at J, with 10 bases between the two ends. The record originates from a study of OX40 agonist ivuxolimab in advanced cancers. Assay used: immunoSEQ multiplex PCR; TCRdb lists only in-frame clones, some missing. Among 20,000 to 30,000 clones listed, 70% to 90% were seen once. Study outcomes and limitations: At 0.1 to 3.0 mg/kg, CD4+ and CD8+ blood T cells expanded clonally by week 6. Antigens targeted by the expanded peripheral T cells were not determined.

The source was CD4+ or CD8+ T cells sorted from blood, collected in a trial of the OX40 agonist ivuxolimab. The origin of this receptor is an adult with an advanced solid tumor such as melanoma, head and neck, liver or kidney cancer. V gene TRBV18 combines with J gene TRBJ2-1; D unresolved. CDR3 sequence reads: CASSPLGILSYNEQFF. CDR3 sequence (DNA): TGTGCCAGCTCACCACTGGGCATACTCTCCTACAATGAGCAGTTCTTC.